This TCR beta chain derives from a study of metastatic and nonmetastatic thyroid tumors. The CDR3 is 14 amino acids. V lost 1 base and J 8 bases, leaving 14 bases between the germline ends. Germline CDR1 is LNHDA and CDR2 is SQIVND (reference sequence). Findings of the study overall: Benign nodules were reported to have significantly lower TCR beta diversity than malignant thyroid tumors, in blood and tumor.

TCRdb called clones again from the PCR reads with MiXCR. The table records roughly 28,000 clones, 25% to 30% of them present only once. By share of the sample, this clone is medium-sized (0.01 to 0.1%). Its matching antigen is unknown. All patients reached thyroid surgery having received no treatment beforehand. The source is a female donor with papillary thyroid cancer or a benign thyroid nodule (not recorded which). Some clones in this sample may be carry-over from other donors' samples. The rearrangement links TRBV19 to TRBJ1-1, with no clear D. Material: blood. The CDR3 region is CASSIGGKISEAFF. In DNA form, the CDR3 reads TGTGCCAGTAGTATAGGAGGGAAAATATCGGAAGCTTTCTTT.